These T cell receptor beta chains were read from a single sample in a study of cytomegalovirus exposure and HLA in healthy donors. Method: immunoSEQ multiplex PCR; TCRdb's copy keeps in-frame clones and lacks some. The sample carries around 200,000 clones, about 80% recorded once. Sequencing input: PBMCs. These receptors were taken from a woman in her forties or fifties in good health and CMV-seropositive. Both conserved end residues are part of each CDR3. D genes are given only for firm matches. Clone size is given for some rows only: seen once, a few or many times, or a class if the clone is expanded.

D gene | J gene | V gene | clone size | CDR3 protein | CDR3 DNA
- | TRBJ2-5 | TRBV11-2 | - | CASSFIVETQYF | TGTGCCAGCAGCTTTATTGTAGAGACCCAGTACTTC
- | TRBJ2-7 | TRBV7-2 | - | CASSPKVASHEQYF | TGTGCCAGCAGCCCCAAGGTAGCGAGCCACGAGCAGTACTTC
- | TRBJ1-4 | TRBV30 | - | CAWSVSGKGEKLFF | TGTGCCTGGAGTGTTAGCGGGAAAGGTGAAAAACTGTTTTTT
- | TRBJ2-2 | TRBV4-1 | - | CASSHPDRPPGELFF | TGCGCCAGCAGCCATCCCGACAGGCCTCCTGGGGAGCTGTTTTTT
TRBD1 | TRBJ2-3 | TRBV28 | - | CASSPIGQGEGTDTQYF | TGTGCCAGCAGTCCGATAGGACAGGGGGAGGGCACAGATACGCAGTATTTT
- | TRBJ1-1 | TRBV30 | - | CAWSVIMEKAVF | TGTGCCTGGAGTGTAATAATGGAAAAAGCGGTCTTT
TRBD1 | TRBJ1-6 | TRBV6-5 | - | CASTQGVNSPLHF | TGTGCCAGCACCCAGGGGGTTAATTCACCCCTCCACTTT
- | TRBJ2-2 | TRBV7-8 | - | CASGRGTGELFF | TGTGCCAGCGGAAGGGGCACCGGGGAGCTGTTTTTT
- | TRBJ2-3 | TRBV29-1 | - | CSISGPITDTQYF | TGCAGCATTAGCGGACCAATCACAGATACGCAGTATTTT
TRBD1 | TRBJ1-5 | TRBV4-3 | few | CASSQGNRGPQHF | TGCGCCAGCAGCCAAGGTAACAGGGGGCCCCAGCATTTT
TRBD2 | TRBJ2-3 | TRBV7-9 | - | CASSSGLAGGTDTQYF | TGTGCCAGCAGCTCCGGACTAGCGGGGGGCACAGATACGCAGTATTTT
- | TRBJ2-7 | TRBV6-6 | - | CASSLGGSSYEQYF | TGTGCCAGCAGCCTTGGGGGGAGCTCCTACGAGCAGTACTTC
- | TRBJ2-5 | TRBV11-1 | - | CASSTRTEETQYF | TGTGCCAGCAGCACCCGGACAGAAGAGACCCAGTACTTC
- | TRBJ2-5 | TRBV4-1 | - | CASSQVPGESLEETQYF | TGCGCCAGCAGCCAAGTCCCGGGGGAGAGCCTAGAAGAGACCCAGTACTTC
- | TRBJ2-3 | TRBV9 | - | CASSARITGTDTQYF | TGTGCCAGCAGCGCCCGCATTACAGGGACAGATACGCAGTATTTT
TRBD2 | TRBJ2-5 | TRBV5-1 | - | CASSLLAGEAETQYF | TGCGCCAGCAGCTTACTAGCGGGGGAGGCCGAGACCCAGTACTTC
- | TRBJ2-7 | TRBV7-9 | - | CASSVEGYEQYF | TGTGCCAGCAGCGTAGAGGGGTACGAGCAGTACTTC
- | TRBJ2-5 | TRBV5-4 | - | CASSMGPGEAQYF | TGTGCCAGCAGCATGGGACCGGGAGAGGCCCAGTACTTC
- | TRBJ1-1 | TRBV5-1 | few | CASSLEVGVNTEAFF | TGCGCCAGCAGCTTGGAGGTCGGGGTGAACACTGAAGCTTTCTTT
- | TRBJ2-5 | TRBV4-3 | - | CASSQDRSPGTQYF | TGCGCCAGCAGCCAAGATAGAAGTCCGGGGACCCAGTACTTC
TRBD1 | TRBJ2-4 | TRBV28 | - | CASIGPGGTGDTMAKNIQYF | TGTGCCAGCATTGGACCCGGGGGGACAGGGGACACTATGGCCAAAAACATTCAGTACTTC